This T cell receptor (beta chain) was obtained from a study of T cells in localized non-small cell lung cancer. Germline CDR1 is MNHNY and CDR2 is SVGAGI (reference sequence). The CDR3 runs 15 residues. Trimming took off 6 bases at V and 0 bases at J, with 12 bases between the two ends. The protocol was immunoSEQ multiplex PCR, while the TCRdb copy is restricted to in-frame clones and leaves out a portion. The sample consists of tens of thousands of clones, around 85% of them appearing once. The clonotype comes from a man aged 35 to 69 with stage I lung adenocarcinoma. The specimen comprised peripheral blood, sampled before any cancer treatment. V is TRBV6-6 and J is TRBJ1-5, with D perhaps TRBD1 (6 bases). The CDR3 spells CASSDRSISNQPQHF. The CDR3 nucleotides are TGTGCCAGCAGCGACAGGAGCATTAGCAATCAGCCCCAGCATTTT.